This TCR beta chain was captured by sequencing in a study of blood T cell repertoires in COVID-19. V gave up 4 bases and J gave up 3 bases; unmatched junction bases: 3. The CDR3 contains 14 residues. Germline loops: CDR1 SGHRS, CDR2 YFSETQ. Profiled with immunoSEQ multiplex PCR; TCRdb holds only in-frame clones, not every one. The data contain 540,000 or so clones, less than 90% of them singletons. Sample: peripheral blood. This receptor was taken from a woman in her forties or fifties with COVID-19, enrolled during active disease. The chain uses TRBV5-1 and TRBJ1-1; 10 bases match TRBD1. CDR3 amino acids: CASSLTGGHTEAFF. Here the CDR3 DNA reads TGCGCCAGCAGCCTGACAGGGGGCCACACTGAAGCTTTCTTT. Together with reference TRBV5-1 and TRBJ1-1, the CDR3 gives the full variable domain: KAGVTQTPRYLIKTRGQQVTLSCSPISGHRSVSWYQQTPGQGLQFLFEYFSETQRNKGNFPGRFSGRQFSNSRSEMNVSTLELGDSALYLCASSLTGGHTEAFFGQGTRLTVV.